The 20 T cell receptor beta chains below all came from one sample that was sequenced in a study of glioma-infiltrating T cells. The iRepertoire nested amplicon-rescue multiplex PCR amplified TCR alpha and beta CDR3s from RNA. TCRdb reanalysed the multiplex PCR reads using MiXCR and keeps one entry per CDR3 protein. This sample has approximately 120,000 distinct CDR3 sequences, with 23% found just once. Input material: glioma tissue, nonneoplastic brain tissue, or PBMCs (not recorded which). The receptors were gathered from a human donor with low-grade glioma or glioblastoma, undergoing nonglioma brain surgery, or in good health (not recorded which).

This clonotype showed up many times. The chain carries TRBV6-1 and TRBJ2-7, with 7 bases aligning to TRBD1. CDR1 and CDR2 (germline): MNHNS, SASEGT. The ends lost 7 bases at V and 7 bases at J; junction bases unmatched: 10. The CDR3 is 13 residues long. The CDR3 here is CASNRIPGGEQYF. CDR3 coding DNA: TGTGCCAGCAATCGAATTCCAGGGGGAGAGCAGTACTTC.

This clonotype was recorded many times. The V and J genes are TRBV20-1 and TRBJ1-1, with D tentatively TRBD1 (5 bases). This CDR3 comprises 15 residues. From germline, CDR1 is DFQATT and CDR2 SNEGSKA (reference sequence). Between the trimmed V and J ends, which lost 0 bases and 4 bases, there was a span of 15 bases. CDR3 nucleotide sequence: TGCAGTGCTAGAGATTCGGGACGCCCGACCACTGAAGCTTTCTTT. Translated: CSARDSGRPTTEAFF.

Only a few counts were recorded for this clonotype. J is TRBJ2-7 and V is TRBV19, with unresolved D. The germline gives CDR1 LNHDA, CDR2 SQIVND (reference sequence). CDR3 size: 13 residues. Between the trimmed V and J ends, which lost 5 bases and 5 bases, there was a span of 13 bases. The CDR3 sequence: CASSYPGANEQYF. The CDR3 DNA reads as TGTGCCAGTAGTTATCCCGGAGCCAACGAGCAGTACTTC.

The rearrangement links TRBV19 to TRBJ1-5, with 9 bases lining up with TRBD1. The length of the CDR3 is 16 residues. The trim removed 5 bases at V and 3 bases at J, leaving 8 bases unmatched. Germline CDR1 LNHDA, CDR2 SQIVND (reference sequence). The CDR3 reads CASSSWDREFNQPQHF. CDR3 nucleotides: TGTGCCAGTAGTTCTTGGGACAGGGAATTCAATCAGCCCCAGCATTTT.

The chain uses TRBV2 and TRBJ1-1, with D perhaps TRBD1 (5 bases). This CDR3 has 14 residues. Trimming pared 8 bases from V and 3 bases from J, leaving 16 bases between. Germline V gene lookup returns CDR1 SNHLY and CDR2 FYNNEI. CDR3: CASARGDGYTEAFF. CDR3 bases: TGTGCCAGCGCCCGGGGGGACGGCTACACTGAAGCTTTCTTT.

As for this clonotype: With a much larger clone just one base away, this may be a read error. The CDR3 loop reads CASSQEDSFNCYGYTF. In DNA form, the CDR3 reads TGCGCCAGCAGCCAAGAGGACAGCTTCAATTGCTATGGCTACACCTTC. The chain joins TRBV4-3 to TRBJ1-2; the D gene is possibly TRBD1 (6 bases). Between the trimmed V and J ends, which lost 0 bases and 4 bases, there was a span of 15 bases. The CDR3 has 16 amino acids. The germline V gene has CDR1 LGHNA and CDR2 YSLEER.

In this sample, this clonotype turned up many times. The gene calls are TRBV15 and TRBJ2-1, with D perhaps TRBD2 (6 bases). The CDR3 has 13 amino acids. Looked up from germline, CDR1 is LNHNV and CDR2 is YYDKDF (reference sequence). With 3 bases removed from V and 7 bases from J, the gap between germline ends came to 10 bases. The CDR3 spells CATSSRRGNEQFF. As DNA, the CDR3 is TGTGCCACCAGCAGTCGCCGGGGGAATGAGCAGTTCTTC.

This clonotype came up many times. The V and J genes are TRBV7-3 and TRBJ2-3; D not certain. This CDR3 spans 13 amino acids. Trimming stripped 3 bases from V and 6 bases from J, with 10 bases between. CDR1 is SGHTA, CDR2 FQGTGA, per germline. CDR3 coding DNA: TGTGCCAGCAGCTTGCTGCCCGACGATACGCAGTATTTT. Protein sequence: CASSLLPDDTQYF.

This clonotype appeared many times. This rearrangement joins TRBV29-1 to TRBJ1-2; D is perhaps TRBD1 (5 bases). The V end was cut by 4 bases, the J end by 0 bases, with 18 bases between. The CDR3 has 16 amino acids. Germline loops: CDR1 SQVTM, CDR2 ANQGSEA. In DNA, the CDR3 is TGCAGCGTTGGAGACAGAAGGCGCTACACTAACTATGGCTACACCTTC. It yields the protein CSVGDRRRYTNYGYTF.

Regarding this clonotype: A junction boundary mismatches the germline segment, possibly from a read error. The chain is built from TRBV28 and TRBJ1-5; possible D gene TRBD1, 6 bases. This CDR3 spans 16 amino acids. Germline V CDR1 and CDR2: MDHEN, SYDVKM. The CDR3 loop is CAGSQGGGYSNQPQHF. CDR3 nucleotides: TGTGCCGGCAGCCAAGGGGGGGGCTATAGCAATCAGCCCCAGCACTTT.

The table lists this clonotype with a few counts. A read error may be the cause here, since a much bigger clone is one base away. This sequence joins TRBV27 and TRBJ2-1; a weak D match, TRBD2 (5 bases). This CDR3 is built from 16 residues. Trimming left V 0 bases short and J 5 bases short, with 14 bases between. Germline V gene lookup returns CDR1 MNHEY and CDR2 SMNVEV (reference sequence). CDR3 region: CASSLSRWPADNEQFF. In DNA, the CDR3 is TGTGCCAGCAGTTTATCTCGGTGGCCAGCGGACAATGAGCAGTTCTTC.

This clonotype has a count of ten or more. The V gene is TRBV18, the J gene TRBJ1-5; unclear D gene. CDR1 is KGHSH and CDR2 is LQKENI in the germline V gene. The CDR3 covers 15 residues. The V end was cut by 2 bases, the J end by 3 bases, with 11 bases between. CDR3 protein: CASSPNTATNQPQHF. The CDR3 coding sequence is TGTGCCAGCTCACCAAATACAGCGACCAATCAGCCCCAGCATTTT.

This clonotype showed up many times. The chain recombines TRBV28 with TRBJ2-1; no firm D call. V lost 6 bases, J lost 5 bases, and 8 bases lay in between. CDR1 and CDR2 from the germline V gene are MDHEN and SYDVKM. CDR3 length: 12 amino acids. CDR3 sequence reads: CASRTVNNEQFF. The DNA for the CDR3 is TGTGCCAGCAGAACCGTAAACAATGAGCAGTTCTTC.

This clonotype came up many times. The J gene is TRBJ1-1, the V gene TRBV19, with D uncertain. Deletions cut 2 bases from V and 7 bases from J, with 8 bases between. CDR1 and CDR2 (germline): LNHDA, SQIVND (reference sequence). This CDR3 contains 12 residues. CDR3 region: CASSIRGLEAFF. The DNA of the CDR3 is TGTGCCAGTAGTATAAGAGGGCTTGAAGCTTTCTTT.

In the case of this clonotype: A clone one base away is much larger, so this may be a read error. The DNA for the CDR3 is TGTGCCAGCAGCCAAGGGCCCGGGACTAGCGCCGTGGAGATCCAGTACTTC. This sequence encodes CASSQGPGTSAVEIQYF. The J gene is TRBJ2-5, the V gene TRBV4-2, with TRBD2 matching over 10 bases. The CDR3 sequence is 17 residues long. CDR1 is LGHNA, CDR2 YNFKEQ, per germline.

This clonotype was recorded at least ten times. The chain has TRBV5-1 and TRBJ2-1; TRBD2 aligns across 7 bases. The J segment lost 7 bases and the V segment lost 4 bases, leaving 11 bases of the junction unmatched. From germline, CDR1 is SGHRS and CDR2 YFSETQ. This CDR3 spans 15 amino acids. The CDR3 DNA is TGCGCCAGCAGCCGTGAGGCGGGAGTCAATAATGAGCAGTTCTTC. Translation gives CASSREAGVNNEQFF.

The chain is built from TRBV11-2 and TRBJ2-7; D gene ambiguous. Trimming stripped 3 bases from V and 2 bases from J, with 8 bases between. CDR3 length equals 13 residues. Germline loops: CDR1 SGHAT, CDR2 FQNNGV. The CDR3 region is CASSFRSTYEQYF. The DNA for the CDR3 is TGTGCCAGCAGCTTTCGTTCTACCTACGAGCAGTACTTC.

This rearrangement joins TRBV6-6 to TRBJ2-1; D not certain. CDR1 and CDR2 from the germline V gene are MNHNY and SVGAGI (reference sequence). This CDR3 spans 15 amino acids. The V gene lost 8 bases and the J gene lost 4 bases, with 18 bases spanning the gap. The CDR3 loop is CASGPALLAYNEQFF. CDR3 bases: TGTGCCAGCGGTCCGGCGCTCCTTGCATACAATGAGCAGTTCTTC.

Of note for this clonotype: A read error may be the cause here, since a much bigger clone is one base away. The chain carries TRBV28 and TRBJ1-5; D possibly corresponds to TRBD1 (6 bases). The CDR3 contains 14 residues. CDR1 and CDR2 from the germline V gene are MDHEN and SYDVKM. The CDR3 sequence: CASSFPGGNQLQHF. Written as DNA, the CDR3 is TGTGCCAGCAGTTTCCCGGGGGGCAATCAGCTCCAGCATTTT.

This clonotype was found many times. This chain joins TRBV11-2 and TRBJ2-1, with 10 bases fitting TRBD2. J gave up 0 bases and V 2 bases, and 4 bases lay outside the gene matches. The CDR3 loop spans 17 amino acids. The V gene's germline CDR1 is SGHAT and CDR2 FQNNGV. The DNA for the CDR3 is TGTGCCAGCAGCTTAAGAGCGGGAGGGAGCTCCTACAATGAGCAGTTCTTC. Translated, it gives CASSLRAGGSSYNEQFF.